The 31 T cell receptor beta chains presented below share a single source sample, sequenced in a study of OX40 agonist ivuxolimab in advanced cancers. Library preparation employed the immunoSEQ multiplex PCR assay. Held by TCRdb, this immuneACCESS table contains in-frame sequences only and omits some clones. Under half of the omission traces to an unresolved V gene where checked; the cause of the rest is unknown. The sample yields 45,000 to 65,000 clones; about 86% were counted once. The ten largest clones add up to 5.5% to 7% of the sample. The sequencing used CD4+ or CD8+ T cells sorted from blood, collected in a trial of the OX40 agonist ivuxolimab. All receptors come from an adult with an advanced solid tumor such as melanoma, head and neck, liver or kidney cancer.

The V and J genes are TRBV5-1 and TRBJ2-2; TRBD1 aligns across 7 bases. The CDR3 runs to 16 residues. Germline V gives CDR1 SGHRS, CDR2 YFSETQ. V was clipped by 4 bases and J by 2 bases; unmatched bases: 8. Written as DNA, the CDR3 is TGCGCCAGCAGCACCAGGACAGGAGGAAACACCGGGGAGCTGTTTTTT. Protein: CASSTRTGGNTGELFF. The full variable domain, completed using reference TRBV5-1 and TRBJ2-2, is KAGVTQTPRYLIKTRGQQVTLSCSPISGHRSVSWYQQTPGQGLQFLFEYFSETQRNKGNFPGRFSGRQFSNSRSEMNVSTLELGDSALYLCASSTRTGGNTGELFFGEGSRLTVL.

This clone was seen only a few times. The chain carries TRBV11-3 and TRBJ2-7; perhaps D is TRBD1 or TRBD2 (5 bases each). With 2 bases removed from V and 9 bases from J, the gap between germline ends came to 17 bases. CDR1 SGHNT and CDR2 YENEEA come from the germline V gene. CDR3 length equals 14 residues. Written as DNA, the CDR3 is TGTGCCAGCAGCTTAAGGGTGGGGGATGGACCGCAGTACTTC. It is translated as CASSLRVGDGPQYF.

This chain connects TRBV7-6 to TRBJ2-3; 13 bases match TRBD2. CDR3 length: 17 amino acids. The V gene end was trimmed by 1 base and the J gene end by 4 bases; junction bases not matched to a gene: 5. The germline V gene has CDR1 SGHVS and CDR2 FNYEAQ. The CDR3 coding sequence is TGTGCCAGCAGCTTAGTGGGGACTAGCGGGGCATCAGATACGCAGTATTTT. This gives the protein CASSLVGTSGASDTQYF.

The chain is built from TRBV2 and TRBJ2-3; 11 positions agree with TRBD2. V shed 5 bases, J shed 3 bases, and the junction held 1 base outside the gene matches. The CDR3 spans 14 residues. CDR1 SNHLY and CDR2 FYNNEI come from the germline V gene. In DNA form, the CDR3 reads TGTGCCAGCAGTTTAGCGGGGGGGACAGATACGCAGTATTTT. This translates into CASSLAGGTDTQYF.

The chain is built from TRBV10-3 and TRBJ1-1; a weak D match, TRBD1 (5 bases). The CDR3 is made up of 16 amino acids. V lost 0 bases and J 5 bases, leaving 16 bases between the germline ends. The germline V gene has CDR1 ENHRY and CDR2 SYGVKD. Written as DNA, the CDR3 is TGTGCCATCAGTGAGTCGAAGGGTCTTAGGGGAACTGAAGCTTTCTTT. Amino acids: CAISESKGLRGTEAFF.

The CDR3 DNA reads TGTGCCACCACCCGGGGGGCCGTGGGGAACACTGAAGCTTTCTTT. The encoded protein is CATTRGAVGNTEAFF. The gene calls are TRBV28 and TRBJ1-1, with D possibly TRBD1 on 6 matching bases. V was trimmed by 10 bases and J by 1 base, leaving 19 bases between them. Germline CDR1 MDHEN, CDR2 SYDVKM. The CDR3 length is 15 residues.

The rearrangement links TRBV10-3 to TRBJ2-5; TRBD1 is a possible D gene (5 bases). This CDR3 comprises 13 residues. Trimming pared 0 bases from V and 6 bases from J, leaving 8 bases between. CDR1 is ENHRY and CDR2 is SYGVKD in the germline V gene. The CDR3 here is CAISESLGQTQYF. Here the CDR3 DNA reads TGTGCCATCAGTGAGTCCTTGGGGCAGACCCAGTACTTC.

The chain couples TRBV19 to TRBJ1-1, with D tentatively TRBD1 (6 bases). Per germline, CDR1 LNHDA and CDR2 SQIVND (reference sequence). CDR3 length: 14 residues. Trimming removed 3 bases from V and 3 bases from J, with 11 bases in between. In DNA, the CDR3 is TGTGCCAGTAGTATCAGGGGATGGGACACTGAAGCTTTCTTT. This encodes CASSIRGWDTEAFF. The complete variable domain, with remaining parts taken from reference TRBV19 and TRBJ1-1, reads DGGITQSPKYLFRKEGQNVTLSCEQNLNHDAMYWYRQDPGQGLRLIYYSQIVNDFQKGDIAEGYSVSREKKESFPLTVTSAQKNPTAFYLCASSIRGWDTEAFFGQGTRLTVV.

The CDR3 nucleotides are TGTGCCAGCAAAAATCTGGGGGGGGCCCACCAAGAGACCCAGTACTTC. It codes for CASKNLGGAHQETQYF. This chain links TRBV28 with TRBJ2-5; D is perhaps TRBD2 (7 bases). The ends were cut back, 7 bases at V and 0 bases at J, with 18 bases in the middle. CDR1 MDHEN and CDR2 SYDVKM come from the germline V gene. This CDR3 is 16 amino acids long.

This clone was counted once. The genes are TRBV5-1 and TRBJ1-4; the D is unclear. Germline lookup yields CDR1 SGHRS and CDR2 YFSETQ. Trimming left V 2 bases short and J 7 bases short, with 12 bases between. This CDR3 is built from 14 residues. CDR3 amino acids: CASSLGQEPEKLFF. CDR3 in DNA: TGCGCCAGCAGCTTAGGGCAGGAACCTGAAAAACTGTTTTTT.

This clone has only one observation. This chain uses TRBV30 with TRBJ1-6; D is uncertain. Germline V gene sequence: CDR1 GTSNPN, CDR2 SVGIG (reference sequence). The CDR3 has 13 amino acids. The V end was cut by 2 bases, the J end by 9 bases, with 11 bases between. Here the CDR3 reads CAWSTAEFSPLHF. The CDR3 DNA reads TGTGCCTGGAGTACGGCAGAATTTTCACCCCTCCACTTT.

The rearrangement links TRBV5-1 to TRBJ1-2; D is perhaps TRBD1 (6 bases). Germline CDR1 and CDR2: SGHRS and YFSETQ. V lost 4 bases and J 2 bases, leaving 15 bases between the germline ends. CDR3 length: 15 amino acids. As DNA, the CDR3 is TGCGCCAGCAGCCAAACGACAGGTGGCAACTATGGCTACACCTTC. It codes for CASSQTTGGNYGYTF.

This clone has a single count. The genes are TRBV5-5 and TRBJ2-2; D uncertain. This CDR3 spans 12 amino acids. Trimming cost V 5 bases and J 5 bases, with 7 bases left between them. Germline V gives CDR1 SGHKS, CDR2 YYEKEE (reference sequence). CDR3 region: CASSPWTGELFF. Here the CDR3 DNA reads TGTGCCAGCAGTCCCTGGACCGGGGAGCTGTTTTTT.

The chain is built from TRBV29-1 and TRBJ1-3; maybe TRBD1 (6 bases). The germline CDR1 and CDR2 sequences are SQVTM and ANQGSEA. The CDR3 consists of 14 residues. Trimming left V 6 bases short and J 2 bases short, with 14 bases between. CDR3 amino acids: CSVYGGGAGNTIYF. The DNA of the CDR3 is TGCAGCGTATACGGGGGGGGCGCTGGAAACACCATATATTTT.

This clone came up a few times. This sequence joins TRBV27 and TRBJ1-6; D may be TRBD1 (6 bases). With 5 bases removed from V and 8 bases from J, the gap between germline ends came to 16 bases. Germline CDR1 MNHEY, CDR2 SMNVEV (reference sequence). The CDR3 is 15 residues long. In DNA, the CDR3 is TGTGCCAGCAGTCCGTGGCGGGGGCTTGATTCACCCCTCCACTTT. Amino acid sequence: CASSPWRGLDSPLHF.

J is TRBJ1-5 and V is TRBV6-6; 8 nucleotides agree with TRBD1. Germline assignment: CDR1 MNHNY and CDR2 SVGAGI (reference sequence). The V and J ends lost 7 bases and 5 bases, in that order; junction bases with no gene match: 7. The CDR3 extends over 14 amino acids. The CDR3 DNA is TGTGCCAGCAATTCAGGACAGGGAGATCAGCCCCAGCATTTT. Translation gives CASNSGQGDQPQHF.

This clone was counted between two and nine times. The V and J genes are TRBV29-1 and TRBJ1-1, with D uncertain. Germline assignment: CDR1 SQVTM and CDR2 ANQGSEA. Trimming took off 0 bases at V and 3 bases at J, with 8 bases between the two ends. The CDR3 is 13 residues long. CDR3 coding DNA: TGCAGCGTTGAAGAAACCGCCGACACTGAAGCTTTCTTT. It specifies CSVEETADTEAFF.

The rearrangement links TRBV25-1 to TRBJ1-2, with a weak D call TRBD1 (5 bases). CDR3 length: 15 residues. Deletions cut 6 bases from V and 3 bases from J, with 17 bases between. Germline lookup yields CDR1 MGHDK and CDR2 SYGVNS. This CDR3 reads CASSPVGGDDYGYTF. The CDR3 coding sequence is TGTGCCAGCAGCCCGGTTGGGGGGGACGACTATGGCTACACCTTC.

The CDR3 DNA reads TGTGCCAGCAGCTTAGCTGAACAGGGAAGGGGCCAGCCCCAGCATTTT. It yields the protein CASSLAEQGRGQPQHF. This chain uses TRBV11-2 with TRBJ1-5, with D possibly being TRBD1 (6 bases). V was pared by 1 base and J by 7 bases, with 17 bases between. From germline, CDR1 is SGHAT and CDR2 FQNNGV. The CDR3 has 16 amino acids.

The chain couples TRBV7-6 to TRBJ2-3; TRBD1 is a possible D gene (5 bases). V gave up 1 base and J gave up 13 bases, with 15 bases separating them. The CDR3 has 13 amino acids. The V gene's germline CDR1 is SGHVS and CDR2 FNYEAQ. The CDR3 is CASSLVMGREEYF. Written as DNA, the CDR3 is TGTGCCAGCAGCTTAGTTATGGGCAGGGAAGAGTATTTT.

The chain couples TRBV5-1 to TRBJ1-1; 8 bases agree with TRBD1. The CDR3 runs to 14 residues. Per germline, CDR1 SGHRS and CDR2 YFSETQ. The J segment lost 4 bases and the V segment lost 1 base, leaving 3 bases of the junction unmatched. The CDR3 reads CASSLRTGGTEAFF. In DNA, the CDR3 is TGCGCCAGCAGCTTGAGAACAGGGGGCACTGAAGCTTTCTTT.

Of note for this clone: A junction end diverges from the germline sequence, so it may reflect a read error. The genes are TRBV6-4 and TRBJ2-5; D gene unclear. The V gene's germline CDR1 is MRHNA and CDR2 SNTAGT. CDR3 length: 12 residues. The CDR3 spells CASSVDPEPQYF. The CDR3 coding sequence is TGTGCCAGCAGCGTAGACCCAGAGCCCCAGTACTTC.

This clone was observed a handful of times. The CDR3 loop reads CASSLEFNSGNTIYF. The CDR3 region has the DNA TGTGCCAGCAGCTTAGAGTTCAACTCTGGAAACACCATATATTTT. The chain carries TRBV7-6 and TRBJ1-3; D is unclear. The CDR3 contains 15 residues. The germline V gene encodes CDR1 SGHVS and CDR2 FNYEAQ. V dropped 1 base and J dropped 0 bases, with 7 bases sitting between them.

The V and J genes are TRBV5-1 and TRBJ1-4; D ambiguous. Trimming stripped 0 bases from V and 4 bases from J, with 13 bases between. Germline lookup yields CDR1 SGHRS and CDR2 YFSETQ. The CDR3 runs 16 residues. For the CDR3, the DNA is TGCGCCAGCAGCTTGGCAACGGGAGTCGATAATGAAAAACTGTTTTTT. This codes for CASSLATGVDNEKLFF.

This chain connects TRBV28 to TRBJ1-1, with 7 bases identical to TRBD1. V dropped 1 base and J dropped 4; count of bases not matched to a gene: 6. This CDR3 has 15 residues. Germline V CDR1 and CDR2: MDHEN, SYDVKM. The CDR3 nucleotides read TGTGCCAGCAGTTTATTGACAGGGTCGGCCACTGAAGCTTTCTTT. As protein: CASSLLTGSATEAFF.

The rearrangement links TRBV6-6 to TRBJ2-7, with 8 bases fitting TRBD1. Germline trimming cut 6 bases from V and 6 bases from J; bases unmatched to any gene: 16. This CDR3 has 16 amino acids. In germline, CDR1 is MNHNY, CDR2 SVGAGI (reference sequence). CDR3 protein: CASSRNPGTGISEQYF. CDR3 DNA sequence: TGTGCCAGCAGCCGAAACCCCGGGACAGGAATCAGCGAGCAGTACTTC.

CDR3 sequence (DNA): TGCGCCAGCAGCCAAGAGGGACAGTCTAACTATGGCTACACCTTC. This translates into CASSQEGQSNYGYTF. V is TRBV4-1 and J is TRBJ1-2; 7 bases agree with TRBD1. Germline V CDR1 and CDR2: MGHRA, YSYEKL. With V trimmed by 0 bases and J by 0 bases, 1 base remained unmatched. There are 15 residues in the CDR3.

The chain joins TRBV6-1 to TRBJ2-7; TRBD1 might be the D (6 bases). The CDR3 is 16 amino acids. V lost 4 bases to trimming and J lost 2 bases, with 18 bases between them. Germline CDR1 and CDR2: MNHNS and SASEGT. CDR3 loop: CASSADRPNAAYEQYF. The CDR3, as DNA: TGTGCCAGCAGTGCCGACAGGCCCAATGCCGCCTACGAGCAGTACTTC.

In DNA, the CDR3 is TGTGCCAGTAGTATAGGGTCCTACGAGCAGTACTTC. Encoded protein: CASSIGSYEQYF. The chain combines TRBV19 with TRBJ2-7; D not certain. The CDR3 spans 12 residues. V was shortened by 1 base and J by 1 base, with 2 bases between the two germline ends. Germline V gene data show CDR1 as LNHDA and CDR2 as SQIVND (reference sequence).

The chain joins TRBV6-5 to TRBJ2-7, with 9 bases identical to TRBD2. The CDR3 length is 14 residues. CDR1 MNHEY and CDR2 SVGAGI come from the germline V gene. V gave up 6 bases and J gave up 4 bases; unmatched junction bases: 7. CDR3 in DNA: TGTGCCAGCAGGCGGGGGGGGCCAGGGTACGAGCAGTACTTC. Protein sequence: CASRRGGPGYEQYF.

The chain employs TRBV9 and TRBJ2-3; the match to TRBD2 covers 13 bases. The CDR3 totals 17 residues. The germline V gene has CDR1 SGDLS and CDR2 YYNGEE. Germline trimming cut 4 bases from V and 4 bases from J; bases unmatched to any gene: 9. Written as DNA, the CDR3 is TGTGCCAGCAGCCCAACTACTAGCGGGGGGGCCTCAGATACGCAGTATTTT. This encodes CASSPTTSGGASDTQYF.